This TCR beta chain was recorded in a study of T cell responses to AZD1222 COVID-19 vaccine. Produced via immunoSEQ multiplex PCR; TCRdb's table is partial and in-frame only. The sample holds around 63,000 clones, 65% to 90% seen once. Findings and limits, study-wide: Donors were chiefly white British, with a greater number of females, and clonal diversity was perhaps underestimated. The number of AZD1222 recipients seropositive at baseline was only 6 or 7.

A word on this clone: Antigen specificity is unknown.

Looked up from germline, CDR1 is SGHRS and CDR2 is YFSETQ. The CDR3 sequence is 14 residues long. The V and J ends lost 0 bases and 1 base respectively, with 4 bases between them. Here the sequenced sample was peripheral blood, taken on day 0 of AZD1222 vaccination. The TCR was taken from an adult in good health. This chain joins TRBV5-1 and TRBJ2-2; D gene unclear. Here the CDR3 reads CASSLGGNTGELFF. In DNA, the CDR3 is TGCGCCAGCAGCTTGGGAGGGAACACCGGGGAGCTGTTTTTT.